The TCR beta chain under discussion was sequenced for a study of blood T cell repertoires in COVID-19. Profiling relied on immunoSEQ multiplex PCR, and the TCRdb table lists in-frame clones only, not all of them. The sample has about 14,000 clones, 70% to 90% seen once; the top ten hold 17%. V gave up 2 bases and J gave up 12 bases, with 20 bases separating them. CDR1 and CDR2 from the germline V gene are KGHSH and LQKENI. The length of the CDR3 is 14 residues. Input material: peripheral blood. This TCR came from a human donor with active COVID-19. The donor label of this sample is uncertain. V gene TRBV18 combines with J gene TRBJ2-7; D gene uncertain. The CDR3 sequence is CASSPTRTEASRYF. The CDR3 nucleotides read TGTGCCAGCTCACCAACGAGAACCGAGGCGAGTCGGTACTTC.